This entry describes one TCR beta chain. CDR1 LGHNA and CDR2 YSLEER come from the germline V gene. Trimming cost V 0 bases and J 1 base, with 10 bases left between them. This CDR3 spans 15 amino acids. These data belong to a study of cytotoxic CD8 clonotypes in ibrutinib-treated CLL. TCRdb keeps only in-frame clones here, not all; method: immunoSEQ multiplex PCR. Of under 200,000 clones listed, 81% are singletons. The material sequenced was PBMCs, taken after 12 months of ibrutinib treatment. This clonotype was sampled from a human donor with chronic lymphocytic leukemia. This rearrangement joins TRBV4-3 to TRBJ2-7; D is uncertain. The CDR3 DNA reads TGCGCCAGCAGCCAAGAGAAGGGTTGGTCCTACGAGCAGTACTTC. It yields the protein CASSQEKGWSYEQYF.